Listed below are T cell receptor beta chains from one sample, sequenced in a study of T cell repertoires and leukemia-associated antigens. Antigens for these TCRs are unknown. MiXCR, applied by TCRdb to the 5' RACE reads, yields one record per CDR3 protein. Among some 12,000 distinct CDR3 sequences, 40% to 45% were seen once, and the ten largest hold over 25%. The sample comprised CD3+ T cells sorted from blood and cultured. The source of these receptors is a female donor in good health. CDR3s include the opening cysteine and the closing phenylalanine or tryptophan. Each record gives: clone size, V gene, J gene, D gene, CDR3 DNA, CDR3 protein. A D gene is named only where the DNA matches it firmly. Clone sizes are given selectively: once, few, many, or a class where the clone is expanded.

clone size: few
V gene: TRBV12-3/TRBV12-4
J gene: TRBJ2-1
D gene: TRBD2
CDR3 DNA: TGTGCCAGCAGCCCTAGCGGGAGGGTATACAATGAGCAGTTCTTC
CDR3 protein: CASSPSGRVYNEQFF

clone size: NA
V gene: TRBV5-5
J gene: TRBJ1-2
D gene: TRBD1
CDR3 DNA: TGTGCCGGTGCGTTGACAGGGGGTGGCTACACCTTC
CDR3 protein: CAGALTGGGYTF

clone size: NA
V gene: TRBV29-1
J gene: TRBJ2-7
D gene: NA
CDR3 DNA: TGCAGCGTCGGCTCTGCGTCCTACGAGCAGTACTTC
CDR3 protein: CSVGSASYEQYF

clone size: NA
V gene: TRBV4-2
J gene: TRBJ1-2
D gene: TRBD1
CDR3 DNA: TGTGCCAGCAGCCAAGATAGGGACAGGGGGCCGTATGGCTACACCTTC
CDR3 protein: CASSQDRDRGPYGYTF

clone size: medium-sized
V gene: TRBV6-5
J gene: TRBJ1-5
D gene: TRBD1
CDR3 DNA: TGTGCCAGCAGCTCCGACAGGGGAGTATATCAGCCCCAGCATTTT
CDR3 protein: CASSSDRGVYQPQHF

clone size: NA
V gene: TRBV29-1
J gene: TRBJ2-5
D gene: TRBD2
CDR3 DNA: TGCAGCGTCGCGCTAGCGGGAGGGGGGGAGACCCAGTACTTC
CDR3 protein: CSVALAGGGETQYF

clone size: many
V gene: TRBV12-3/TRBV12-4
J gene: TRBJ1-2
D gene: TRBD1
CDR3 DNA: TGTGCCAGCAGCCCCGGGACAGGGGTCGGCTACACCTTC
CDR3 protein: CASSPGTGVGYTF

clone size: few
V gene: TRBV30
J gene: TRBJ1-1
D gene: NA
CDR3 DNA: TGTGCCTGGAGTGTCCTAACTGTGGAAGCTTTCTTT
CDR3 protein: CAWSVLTVEAFF

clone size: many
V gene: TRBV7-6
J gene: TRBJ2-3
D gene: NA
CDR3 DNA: TGTGCCAGCAGCCCGGGCCCCTACACAGATACGCAGTATTTT
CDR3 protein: CASSPGPYTDTQYF

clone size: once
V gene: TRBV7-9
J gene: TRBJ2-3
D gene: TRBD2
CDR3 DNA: TGTGACAGCAGTCGAATCGGACTAGCGGGAGCGACAGATACGCAGTATTTT
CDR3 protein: CDSSRIGLAGATDTQYF

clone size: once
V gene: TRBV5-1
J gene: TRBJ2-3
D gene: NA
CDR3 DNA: TGCGCCAGCAGCCGGACCGGGACTGCAGGAGATACGCAGTATTTT
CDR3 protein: CASSRTGTAGDTQYF

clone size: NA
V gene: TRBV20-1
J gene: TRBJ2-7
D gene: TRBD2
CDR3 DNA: TGCAGTGCTAGTTTAGCGGGGCCCTACGAGCAGTACTTC
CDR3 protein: CSASLAGPYEQYF

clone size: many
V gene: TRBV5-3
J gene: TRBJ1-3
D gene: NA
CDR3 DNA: TGTGCCAGAAGCTTGGAGGCAGGATATTCTGGAAACACCATATATTTT
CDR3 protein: CARSLEAGYSGNTIYF

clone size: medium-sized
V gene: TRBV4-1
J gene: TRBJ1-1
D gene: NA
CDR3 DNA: TGCGCCAGCAGCAACCGGGCCCTGAACACTGAAGCTTTCTTT
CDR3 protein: CASSNRALNTEAFF

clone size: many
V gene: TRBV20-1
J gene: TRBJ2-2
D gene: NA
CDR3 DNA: TGCAGTGCCAGGATCGGGACGAACACCGGGGAGCTGTTTTTT
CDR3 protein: CSARIGTNTGELFF

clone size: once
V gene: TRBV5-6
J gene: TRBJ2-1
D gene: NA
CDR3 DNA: TGTGCCAGCAGCTTGGCCGAACATGAGCAGTTCTTC
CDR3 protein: CASSLAEHEQFF

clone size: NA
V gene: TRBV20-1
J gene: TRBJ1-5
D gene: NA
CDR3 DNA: TGCAGTGCTAGTCGGGGGACGGGCAATCAGCCCCAGCATTTT
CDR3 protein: CSASRGTGNQPQHF